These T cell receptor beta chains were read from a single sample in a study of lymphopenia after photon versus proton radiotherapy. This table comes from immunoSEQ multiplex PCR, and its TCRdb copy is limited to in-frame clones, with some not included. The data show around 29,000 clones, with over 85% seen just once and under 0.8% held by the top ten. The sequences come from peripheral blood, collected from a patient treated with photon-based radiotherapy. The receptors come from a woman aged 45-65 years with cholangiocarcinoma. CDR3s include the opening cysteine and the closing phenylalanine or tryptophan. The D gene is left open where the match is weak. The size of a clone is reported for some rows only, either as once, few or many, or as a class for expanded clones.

CDR3: CASSIRDGYGYTF
DNA: TGTGCCAGTAGTATCCGGGACGGCTATGGCTACACCTTC
V: TRBV19
size: .
length: 13
J: TRBJ1-2
D: .

CDR3: CASSAQGAGAFF
DNA: TGCGCCAGCAGTGCCCAGGGGGCTGGAGCTTTCTTT
V: TRBV10-1
size: .
length: 12
J: TRBJ1-1
D: TRBD1

CDR3: CASSNGQMSGYGYTF
DNA: TGTGCCAGCAGCAACGGACAGATGAGTGGATATGGCTACACCTTC
V: TRBV5-6
size: .
length: 15
J: TRBJ1-2
D: .

CDR3: CASSQGQAAVNEQYF
DNA: TGTGCCAGCAGCCAAGGACAGGCGGCGGTCAACGAGCAGTACTTC
V: TRBV4-2
size: .
length: 15
J: TRBJ2-7
D: .

CDR3: CASSAHTGGLAEAFF
DNA: TGTGCCAGCAGCGCCCACACAGGGGGCCTTGCTGAAGCTTTCTTT
V: TRBV9
size: .
length: 15
J: TRBJ1-1
D: TRBD1

CDR3: CSVEGNEQFF
DNA: TGCAGCGTTGAGGGAAATGAGCAGTTCTTC
V: TRBV29-1
size: once
length: 10
J: TRBJ2-1
D: .

CDR3: CASSTATTGANEKLFF
DNA: TGTGCCAGCAGCACCGCAACGACAGGGGCTAATGAAAAACTGTTTTTT
V: TRBV9
size: .
length: 16
J: TRBJ1-4
D: TRBD1

CDR3: CASSLTARLGNTQYF
DNA: TGCGCCAGCAGCCTTACGGCCCGATTGGGGAATACGCAGTATTTT
V: TRBV4-3
size: .
length: 15
J: TRBJ2-3
D: .

CDR3: CASSFEATGGYTF
DNA: TGTGCCAGCAGCTTCGAGGCGACGGGCGGCTACACCTTC
V: TRBV7-9
size: .
length: 13
J: TRBJ1-2
D: .

CDR3: CASSQETQSGRSSYNEQFF
DNA: TGCGCCAGCAGCCAAGAGACACAAAGCGGGAGAAGCTCCTACAATGAGCAGTTCTTC
V: TRBV4-3
size: .
length: 19
J: TRBJ2-1
D: TRBD2

CDR3: CAIMARQDFEAFF
DNA: TGTGCCATCATGGCAAGGCAGGACTTTGAAGCTTTCTTT
V: TRBV10-3
size: .
length: 13
J: TRBJ1-1
D: .

CDR3: CAKGGPGGELFF
DNA: TGTGCTAAGGGTGGCCCGGGAGGGGAGCTGTTTTTT
V: TRBV12-5
size: .
length: 12
J: TRBJ2-2
D: .

CDR3: CASHRSPGNTIYF
DNA: TGTGCCAGTCATAGGAGTCCTGGAAACACCATATATTTT
V: TRBV10-3
size: .
length: 13
J: TRBJ1-3
D: .

CDR3: CASSPTRGGLVGELFF
DNA: TGTGCCAGCAGCCCTACCCGGGGAGGGTTAGTCGGGGAGCTGTTTTTT
V: TRBV11-2
size: .
length: 16
J: TRBJ2-2
D: TRBD2

CDR3: CASSDYHDGELFF
DNA: TGCGCCAGCAGTGATTACCATGACGGGGAGCTGTTTTTT
V: TRBV10-1
size: .
length: 13
J: TRBJ2-2
D: .

CDR3: CASSSAPLDRYLYGYTF
DNA: TGTGCCAGCAGCTCCGCCCCCCTCGACCGTTACCTCTATGGCTACACCTTC
V: TRBV11-2
size: .
length: 17
J: TRBJ1-2
D: .

CDR3: CASSVEDQGVQTQYF
DNA: TGTGCCAGCAGCGTAGAAGATCAGGGGGTGCAGACCCAGTACTTC
V: TRBV9
size: few
length: 15
J: TRBJ2-5
D: TRBD1

CDR3: CASSEMTGRYQYF
DNA: TGTGCCAGCAGTGAGATGACAGGGAGGTACCAGTACTTC
V: TRBV6-1
size: .
length: 13
J: TRBJ2-7
D: .

CDR3: CASSQDAGGNTEAFF
DNA: TGCGCCAGCAGCCAAGATGCAGGCGGGAACACTGAAGCTTTCTTT
V: TRBV4-3
size: once
length: 15
J: TRBJ1-1
D: .

CDR3: CASSPGDSDYEQYF
DNA: TGCGCCAGCAGCCCGGGGGACTCCGACTACGAGCAGTACTTC
V: TRBV5-1
size: .
length: 14
J: TRBJ2-7
D: .

CDR3: CASSPTGVGGAEQYF
DNA: TGTGCCAGCAGCCCTACAGGGGTGGGGGGGGCCGAGCAGTACTTC
V: TRBV6-6
size: once
length: 15
J: TRBJ2-7
D: .

CDR3: CASRDIETEAFF
DNA: TGTGCCAGCAGGGACATAGAAACTGAAGCTTTCTTT
V: TRBV6-1
size: few
length: 12
J: TRBJ1-1
D: .

CDR3: CASSPLAGGSSYEQYF
DNA: TGCGCCAGCAGCCCCTTAGCGGGGGGCAGCTCCTACGAGCAGTACTTC
V: TRBV5-1
size: .
length: 16
J: TRBJ2-7
D: TRBD2

CDR3: CASSLSGAGNTIYF
DNA: TGTGCCAGCAGTTTATCAGGGGCTGGAAACACCATATATTTT
V: TRBV27
size: .
length: 14
J: TRBJ1-3
D: .

CDR3: CASSERGGNTEAFF
DNA: TGTGCCAGCAGTGAACGGGGGGGGAACACTGAAGCTTTCTTT
V: TRBV2
size: .
length: 14
J: TRBJ1-1
D: .

CDR3: CASSLSTVLSRNGYTF
DNA: TGTGCCAGCAGTTTATCCACAGTGCTAAGCCGGAATGGCTACACCTTC
V: TRBV27
size: .
length: 16
J: TRBJ1-2
D: .

CDR3: CASSSGQTDTQYF
DNA: TGTGCCAGTAGTTCGGGACAGACAGATACGCAGTATTTT
V: TRBV19
size: .
length: 13
J: TRBJ2-3
D: TRBD1

CDR3: CASSVGTASQSPLHF
DNA: TGCGCCAGCAGCGTAGGGACGGCTTCACAATCACCCCTCCACTTT
V: TRBV5-1
size: .
length: 15
J: TRBJ1-6
D: .

CDR3: CASSEIVNSYEQYF
DNA: TGTGCCAGCAGTGAAATAGTTAACTCCTACGAGCAGTACTTC
V: TRBV6-1
size: .
length: 14
J: TRBJ2-7
D: .

CDR3: CASSWSTGVWSPLHF
DNA: TGTGCCAGCAGTTGGTCGACAGGGGTCTGGTCACCCCTCCACTTT
V: TRBV7-2
size: .
length: 15
J: TRBJ1-6
D: TRBD1

CDR3: CATPGNNEQFF
DNA: TGTGCCACCCCAGGAAACAATGAGCAGTTCTTC
V: TRBV11-3
size: .
length: 11
J: TRBJ2-1
D: .

CDR3: CASSPGQGNYGYTF
DNA: TGCGCCAGCAGCCCGGGACAGGGGAACTATGGCTACACCTTC
V: TRBV4-1
size: once
length: 14
J: TRBJ1-2
D: TRBD1

CDR3: CASSEEGRMNTEAFF
DNA: TGTGCCAGCAGTGAAGAGGGCCGGATGAACACTGAAGCTTTCTTT
V: TRBV6-1
size: .
length: 15
J: TRBJ1-1
D: .

CDR3: CATSGAGGPQETQYF
DNA: TGTGCCACCAGCGGAGCGGGGGGTCCACAAGAGACCCAGTACTTC
V: TRBV15
size: .
length: 15
J: TRBJ2-5
D: TRBD2

CDR3: CASSTGANEQYF
DNA: TGTGCCAGCAGTACAGGGGCAAACGAGCAGTACTTC
V: TRBV6-6
size: .
length: 12
J: TRBJ2-7
D: TRBD1

CDR3: CASSLTDTQYF
DNA: TGTGCCAGCAGTCTCACAGATACGCAGTATTTT
V: TRBV5-6
size: .
length: 11
J: TRBJ2-3
D: .

CDR3: CAISSQRDYGYTF
DNA: TGTGCCATCAGCTCACAGAGAGACTATGGCTACACCTTC
V: TRBV10-3
size: .
length: 13
J: TRBJ1-2
D: .

CDR3: CAIRDRGEGYGYTF
DNA: TGTGCCATCAGAGACAGGGGAGAAGGGTATGGCTACACCTTC
V: TRBV10-3
size: .
length: 14
J: TRBJ1-2
D: TRBD1

CDR3: CASSPPLTANGYTF
DNA: TGTGCCAGCAGCCCCCCTCTGACAGCGAATGGCTACACCTTC
V: TRBV7-2
size: .
length: 14
J: TRBJ1-2
D: .

CDR3: CASSLNGFGSGTEAFF
DNA: TGTGCCAGCAGTTTAAACGGGTTTGGGTCCGGAACTGAAGCTTTCTTT
V: TRBV27
size: .
length: 16
J: TRBJ1-1
D: .

CDR3: CASSQDFSAAKNIQYF
DNA: TGCGCCAGCAGCCAAGATTTTTCGGCAGCCAAAAACATTCAGTACTTC
V: TRBV4-3
size: once
length: 16
J: TRBJ2-4
D: .

CDR3: CASSALRGRQPQHF
DNA: TGTGCCAGCAGTGCCCTCAGGGGTAGGCAGCCCCAGCATTTT
V: TRBV6-5
size: .
length: 14
J: TRBJ1-5
D: .

CDR3: CASTRPGRTGELFF
DNA: TGTGCCAGCACCCGACCGGGTCGGACCGGGGAGCTGTTTTTT
V: TRBV2
size: .
length: 14
J: TRBJ2-2
D: .

CDR3: CAWHRNSGNTIYF
DNA: TGTGCCTGGCACAGGAACTCTGGAAACACCATATATTTT
V: TRBV30
size: .
length: 13
J: TRBJ1-3
D: .